This TCR beta chain appears in the sequencing data of a study of control samples from healthy donors and cancer patients. This clone occurred once. Here immunoSEQ multiplex PCR was the method, and the copy in TCRdb shows in-frame clones only, minus some. Among around 30,000 clones, roughly nine tenths were seen once, and the ten largest hold 1.6%. Sequencing used PBMCs. This TCR was recovered from a woman aged 40 to 50 with lung cancer.

CDR3 coding DNA: TGTGCCAGCAGTGACTCCGGGACGGACTATGGCTACACCTTC. This gives the protein CASSDSGTDYGYTF. The gene calls are TRBV25-1 and TRBJ1-2; a possible D gene is TRBD1 (5 bases). V lost 3 bases and J lost 3, with 11 bases in between. The length of the CDR3 is 14 residues. Germline lookup yields CDR1 MGHDK and CDR2 SYGVNS.